These T cell receptor beta chains were read from a single sample in a study of T cells in Graves' hyperthyroidism and ophthalmopathy. A single record per CDR3 protein comes from TCRdb applying MiXCR to the multiplex PCR reads. The sample consists of fewer than 550,000 distinct CDR3 sequences, approximately 14% of them appearing once. The sequencing input was blood. Receptor source: a woman aged 18-30 years with Graves' hyperthyroidism. Both conserved end residues are part of each CDR3. The D gene is left open where the match is weak. A clone size is listed for some rows: how often the clone was seen (once, few, many), or a class if it is expanded.

clone size: many
J gene: TRBJ2-7
V gene: TRBV6-1
D gene: NA
CDR3 protein: CASSEMVSYEQYF
CDR3 DNA: TGTGCCAGCAGTGAAATGGTCTCCTACGAGCAGTACTTC

clone size: many
J gene: TRBJ2-7
V gene: TRBV5-1
D gene: TRBD1
CDR3 protein: CASSLPGTGYSYEQYF
CDR3 DNA: TGCGCCAGCAGCTTACCCGGGACAGGCTACTCCTACGAGCAGTACTTC

clone size: many
J gene: TRBJ1-1
V gene: TRBV24-1
D gene: TRBD1
CDR3 protein: CATSSPGTGINMNTEAFF
CDR3 DNA: TGTGCCACCAGTTCCCCCGGGACAGGGATTAACATGAACACTGAAGCTTTCTTT

clone size: many
J gene: TRBJ2-3
V gene: TRBV11-2
D gene: NA
CDR3 protein: CASSLDLGDTQYF
CDR3 DNA: TGTGCCAGCAGCTTAGATCTGGGGGATACGCAGTATTTT

clone size: many
J gene: TRBJ1-4
V gene: TRBV29-1
D gene: TRBD1
CDR3 protein: CSASTGGEDLKLFF
CDR3 DNA: TGCAGCGCTTCAACAGGGGGCGAAGATTTAAAACTGTTTTTT

clone size: NA
J gene: TRBJ2-5
V gene: TRBV6-1
D gene: NA
CDR3 protein: CASNWRGGIQETQYF
CDR3 DNA: TGTGCCAGCAATTGGAGGGGGGGGATCCAAGAGACCCAGTACTTC

clone size: many
J gene: TRBJ1-4
V gene: TRBV12-3/TRBV12-4
D gene: NA
CDR3 protein: CASSGDEKLFF
CDR3 DNA: TGTGCCAGCAGCGGGGATGAAAAACTGTTTTTT

clone size: once
J gene: TRBJ2-2
V gene: TRBV2
D gene: NA
CDR3 protein: CASSARLFTGELFF
CDR3 DNA: TGTGCCAGCAGTGCCCGACTGTTCACCGGGGAGCTGTTTTTT

clone size: many
J gene: TRBJ2-1
V gene: TRBV7-3
D gene: TRBD2
CDR3 protein: CASSSAGGLYNEQFF
CDR3 DNA: TGTGCCAGCAGCTCCGCGGGGGGGCTGTACAATGAGCAGTTCTTC

clone size: many
J gene: TRBJ1-2
V gene: TRBV20-1
D gene: NA
CDR3 protein: CSAHSGGRGYTF
CDR3 DNA: TGCAGTGCTCACTCCGGTGGTCGTGGCTACACCTTC

clone size: many
J gene: TRBJ2-3
V gene: TRBV11-2
D gene: TRBD1
CDR3 protein: CASSQSGGTQYF
CDR3 DNA: TGTGCCAGCAGCCAATCAGGGGGTACGCAGTATTTT

clone size: NA
J gene: TRBJ1-4
V gene: TRBV9
D gene: TRBD1
CDR3 protein: CASSDPLEGGQEGEKLFF
CDR3 DNA: TGTGCCAGCAGCGACCCTCTCGAGGGGGGACAGGAGGGTGAAAAACTGTTTTTT

clone size: many
J gene: TRBJ1-2
V gene: TRBV6-5
D gene: NA
CDR3 protein: CASSYSVSGGLYGYTF
CDR3 DNA: TGTGCCAGCAGTTACTCGGTATCCGGGGGGCTCTATGGCTACACCTTC

clone size: many
J gene: TRBJ2-7
V gene: TRBV6-1
D gene: TRBD1
CDR3 protein: CASTGTGSLYEQYF
CDR3 DNA: TGTGCCAGCACAGGGACAGGGAGTCTCTACGAGCAGTACTTC

clone size: many
J gene: TRBJ2-7
V gene: TRBV29-1
D gene: NA
CDR3 protein: CSVAAQRASYEQYF
CDR3 DNA: TGCAGCGTTGCGGCTCAGCGGGCCTCCTACGAGCAGTACTTC

clone size: many
J gene: TRBJ2-4
V gene: TRBV7-2
D gene: NA
CDR3 protein: CASSLRGKNIQYF
CDR3 DNA: TGTGCCAGCAGCTTAAGGGGGAAAAACATTCAGTACTTC

clone size: many
J gene: TRBJ2-2
V gene: TRBV7-3
D gene: TRBD1
CDR3 protein: CASSLGDRDTGELFF
CDR3 DNA: TGTGCCAGCAGCTTAGGGGACAGGGACACCGGGGAGCTGTTTTTT